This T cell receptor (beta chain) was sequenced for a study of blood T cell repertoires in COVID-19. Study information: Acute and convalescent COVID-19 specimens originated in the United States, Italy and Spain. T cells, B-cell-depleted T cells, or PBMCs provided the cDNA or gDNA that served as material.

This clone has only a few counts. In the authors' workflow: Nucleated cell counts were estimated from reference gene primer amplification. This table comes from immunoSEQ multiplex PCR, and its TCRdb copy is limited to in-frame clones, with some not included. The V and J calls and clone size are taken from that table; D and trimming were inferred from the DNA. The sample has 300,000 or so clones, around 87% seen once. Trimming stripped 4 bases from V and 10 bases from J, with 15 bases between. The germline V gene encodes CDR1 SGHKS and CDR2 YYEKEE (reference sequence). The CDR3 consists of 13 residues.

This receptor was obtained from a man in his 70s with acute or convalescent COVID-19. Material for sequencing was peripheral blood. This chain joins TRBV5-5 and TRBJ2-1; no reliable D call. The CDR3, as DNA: TGTGCCAGCAGCCGAGGCGCGGAACCCGAGCAGTTCTTC. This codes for CASSRGAEPEQFF.